The source of this TCR beta chain is a study of post-analysis software for immune sequencing data. Study-level findings and limits: The normalized Chao1 diversity of multiple sclerosis patients was significantly lower than that of controls. When patients were compared with controls, about five TRBV segments were more frequent, TRBV5-6, TRBV5-1 and TRBV20-1 among them.

Deletions cut 2 bases from V and 3 bases from J, with 17 bases between. Germline V gene data show CDR1 as SNHLY and CDR2 as FYNNEI. The CDR3 is 16 residues long. The TCR beta cDNA libraries contained unique molecular identifiers. MiXCR was run by TCRdb on the PCR reads, yielding one entry per CDR3 protein. The table records about 190,000 distinct CDR3 sequences, roughly 30% of them present only once. This clonotype has just a few counts. Its antigen remains unknown. Sequencing used blood. The chain uses TRBV2 and TRBJ2-7; D may correspond to TRBD1 or TRBD2 (5 bases each). This receptor was taken from a girl younger than 18 with multiple sclerosis. CDR3 in DNA: TGTGCCAGCAGTGAACAGGGACGAGGCGGCTACTACGAGCAGTACTTC. Encoded protein: CASSEQGRGGYYEQYF.